These 14 T cell receptor beta chains were sequenced from one sample in a study of blood T cell repertoires in COVID-19. Sequenced by immunoSEQ multiplex PCR; TCRdb stores in-frame clones only, minus some. The sample comprises about 110,000 clones, nearly 80% of which are singletons, and about a sixth rests with the top ten. Sequences were obtained from peripheral blood. These receptor sequences come from an elderly woman with active or convalescent COVID-19.

This clone was seen a single time. The gene calls are TRBV5-1 and TRBJ2-3; 9 bases are shared with TRBD2. The CDR3 consists of 17 residues. The germline V gene has CDR1 SGHRS and CDR2 YFSETQ. The junction had 8 bases not matched to a gene; V was cut back by 0 bases and J by 3 bases. CDR3 in amino acids: CASSLALAGSLTDTQYF. CDR3 nucleotides: TGCGCCAGCAGCTTGGCGCTAGCGGGGAGCTTGACAGATACGCAGTATTTT.

The CDR3 nucleotides are TGTGCCAGCAGCTTGGCCTACGACGAGCAGTACTTC. Translating gives CASSLAYDEQYF. V gene TRBV5-4 combines with J gene TRBJ2-7; D call uncertain. V was trimmed by 0 bases and J by 5 bases, leaving 6 bases between them. This CDR3 is 12 amino acids long. The germline CDR1 and CDR2 sequences are SGHNT and YYREEE (reference sequence).

The chain carries TRBV7-2 and TRBJ2-3, with unresolved D. Germline CDR1 SGHTA, CDR2 FQGNSA. V dropped 5 bases and J dropped 6 bases, with 9 bases sitting between them. This CDR3 is built from 12 residues. The CDR3 nucleotides are TGTGCCAGCAGCCTAGGGCCGGATACGCAGTATTTT. As protein: CASSLGPDTQYF.

The CDR3 loop is CATSELRDWYYEQYF. Here the CDR3 DNA reads TGTGCCACCAGTGAGCTCCGGGACTGGTACTACGAGCAGTACTTC. The chain uses TRBV24-1 and TRBJ2-7; TRBD2 is a possible D gene (6 bases). Germline V lookup: CDR1 KGHDR, CDR2 SFDVKD. The CDR3 consists of 15 residues. V shed 4 bases and J shed 3 bases, with 15 bases lying between them.

V gene TRBV18 combines with J gene TRBJ2-5; D uncertain. Germline V lookup: CDR1 KGHSH, CDR2 LQKENI. V was clipped by 0 bases and J by 5 bases, with 7 bases between them. The CDR3 extends over 13 amino acids. CDR3 nucleotide sequence: TGTGCCAGCTCACCACCGGGCGTGGAGACCCAGTACTTC. Translation: CASSPPGVETQYF.

The chain joins TRBV3-1 (or the pseudogene TRBV3-2) to TRBJ2-7; the match to TRBD2 covers 8 bases. The CDR3 loop spans 16 amino acids. CDR1 is LGHDT and CDR2 is YNNKEL in the germline V gene (reference sequence). V was pared by 6 bases and J by 4 bases, with 14 bases of the junction left unmatched. The CDR3 DNA follows: TGTGCCAGCAGTAAGTATACTAGCGGAAAACCTTACGAGCAGTACTTC. Its translation is CASSKYTSGKPYEQYF.

This clone was seen only once. The chain is built from TRBV13 and TRBJ2-7, with 9 nucleotides matching TRBD1. The germline gives CDR1 PRHDT, CDR2 FYEKMQ (reference sequence). The CDR3 has 17 amino acids. V lost 5 bases to trimming and J lost 2 bases; unmatched junction nucleotides: 13. The chain's CDR3 is CASSQFVSGTGTYEQYF. CDR3 nucleotides: TGTGCCAGCAGCCAATTTGTTTCCGGGACAGGGACCTACGAGCAGTACTTC.

This rearrangement joins TRBV7-9 to TRBJ2-3; TRBD2 is a possible D gene (6 bases). The CDR3 is 13 amino acids. CDR1 and CDR2 (germline): SEHNR, FQNEAQ (reference sequence). V was trimmed by 0 bases and J by 5 bases, leaving 6 bases between them. The CDR3 DNA is TGTGCCAGCAGCTTAGCGGGGGGAGATACGCAGTATTTT. Translating gives CASSLAGGDTQYF.

The chain is built from TRBV24-1 and TRBJ1-1, with TRBD1 identical over 9 bases. This CDR3 has 14 residues. Unmatched junction bases numbered 9, after V lost 6 bases and J lost 8 bases. Germline CDR1 and CDR2: KGHDR and SFDVKD. CDR3 DNA: TGTGCCACCAGTTGGGGGGACAGGGCTCCCGAAGCTTTCTTT. Its translation: CATSWGDRAPEAFF.

The V and J genes are TRBV27 and TRBJ2-2; TRBD2 matches 9 bases. The CDR3 consists of 17 residues. With V trimmed by 5 bases and J by 3 bases, 10 bases remained unmatched. Germline V gene data show CDR1 as MNHEY and CDR2 as SMNVEV (reference sequence). CDR3 nucleotides: TGTGCCAGCAGTAGATATCTAGCGGGAAAGGACACCGGGGAGCTGTTTTTT. Residues: CASSRYLAGKDTGELFF.

The sample holds one count of this clone. This chain links TRBV5-4 with TRBJ2-2; maybe TRBD1 (7 bases). The CDR3 has 17 amino acids. With 0 bases removed from V and 0 bases from J, the gap between germline ends came to 12 bases. CDR1 is SGHNT, CDR2 YYREEE, per germline (reference sequence). The CDR3 nucleotides read TGTGCCAGCAGCTTGGAGGCGGGACAGACGAACACCGGGGAGCTGTTTTTT. This gives the protein CASSLEAGQTNTGELFF. The complete variable domain, with remaining parts taken from reference TRBV5-4 and TRBJ2-2, reads ETGVTQSPTHLIKTRGQQVTLRCSSQSGHNTVSWYQQALGQGPQFIFQYYREEENGRGNFPPRFSGLQFPNYSSELNVNALELDDSALYLCASSLEAGQTNTGELFFGEGSRLTVL.

The rearrangement joins TRBV7-9 to TRBJ1-4; TRBD1 is a possible D gene (5 bases). Germline values: CDR1 SEHNR, CDR2 FQNEAQ (reference sequence). The V end lost 5 bases, the J end lost 8 bases, and 12 bases lay between the germline ends. The CDR3 runs 13 residues. The chain's CDR3 is CASSPQGTEKLFF. The CDR3 coding sequence is TGTGCCAGCAGCCCGCAGGGTACCGAAAAACTGTTTTTT.

The rearrangement joins TRBV27 to TRBJ1-2, with no clear D. The CDR3 contains 13 residues. Trimming shortened V by 3 bases and J by 4 bases, and 9 bases separated the two germline ends. Germline V gene lookup returns CDR1 MNHEY and CDR2 SMNVEV (reference sequence). The CDR3 DNA reads TGTGCCAGCAGTTTTACACAGAGCTATGGCTACACCTTC. Amino acids: CASSFTQSYGYTF.

This clone has more than one count but fewer than ten. The rearrangement joins TRBV28 to TRBJ1-4, with 7 bases fitting TRBD1. The germline gives CDR1 MDHEN, CDR2 SYDVKM. Trimming at V came to 5 bases and at J to 0 bases, leaving 9 bases not matched to a gene. The CDR3 has 17 residues. The chain's CDR3 is CASSVGGTDSTNEKLFF. The DNA for the CDR3 is TGTGCCAGCAGTGTAGGGGGGACAGATTCAACTAATGAAAAACTGTTTTTT.